The source of this T cell receptor (beta chain) is a study of T cell repertoires in cytomegalovirus infection. Across the whole study: Based on public TCR beta signatures, there were indications of CMV infection and of a matching HLA type.

The ends lost 2 bases at V and 1 base at J; junction bases unmatched: 13. Per the germline V gene, CDR1 is KGHDR and CDR2 is SFDVKD. This CDR3 comprises 19 residues. From the reads, TCRdb called clonotypes with MiXCR, one entry per CDR3 protein. The profile shows about 310,000 distinct CDR3 sequences, 20% to 25% of them singletons. In regard to this clonotype: Its antigen is undetermined.

The gene calls are TRBV24-1 and TRBJ1-5; 7 nucleotides align to TRBD1. This sample comprised cultured PBMCs, obtained from culture after CMV antigen stimulation. This sequence originates from a human donor in good health (CMV status not recorded). Some clones in this sample may be carry-over from other donors' samples. The DNA of the CDR3 is TGTGCCACCAGTGATTCTTCCGGGACAGAGTTTCGCAGCAATCAGCCCCAGCATTTT. This gives the protein CATSDSSGTEFRSNQPQHF.